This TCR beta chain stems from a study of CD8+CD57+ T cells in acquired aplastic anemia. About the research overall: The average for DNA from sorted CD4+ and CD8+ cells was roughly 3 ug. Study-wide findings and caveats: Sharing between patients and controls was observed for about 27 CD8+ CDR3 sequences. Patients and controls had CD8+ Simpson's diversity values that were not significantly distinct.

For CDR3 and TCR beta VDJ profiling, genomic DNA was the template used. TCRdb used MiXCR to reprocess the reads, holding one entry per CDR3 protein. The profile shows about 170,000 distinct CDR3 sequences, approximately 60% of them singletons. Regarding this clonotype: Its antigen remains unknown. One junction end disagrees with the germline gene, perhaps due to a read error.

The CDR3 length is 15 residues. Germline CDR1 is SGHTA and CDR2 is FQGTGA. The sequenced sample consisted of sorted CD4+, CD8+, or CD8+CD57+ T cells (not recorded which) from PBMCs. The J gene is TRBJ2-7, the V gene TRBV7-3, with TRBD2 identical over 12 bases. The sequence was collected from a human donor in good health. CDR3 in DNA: TGCGCCAGCAGCTTAACTAGCGGGGGGCGGTACGAGCAGTACTTC. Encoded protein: CASSLTSGGRYEQYF.